A single sample gave rise to the 9 T cell receptor beta chains below, sequenced in a study of shared clonotypes between healthy human individuals. Measured with immunoSEQ multiplex PCR; TCRdb has only the in-frame clones, and not every one. The sample consists of 300,000 to 400,000 clones, about 70% of them appearing once. Material: memory CD4+ T cells sorted from blood. The subset here: CD45RA-negative fraction. The receptors stem from a man aged 25 to 45 in good health.

This rearrangement joins TRBV19 to TRBJ1-2; D unresolved. Trimming left V 6 bases short and J 9 bases short, with 8 bases between. The CDR3 contains 10 residues. Germline CDR1 is LNHDA and CDR2 is SQIVND (reference sequence). Written as DNA, the CDR3 is TGTGCCAGTAGAGGGAGATGCTACACCTTC. Translating gives CASRGRCYTF. Variable domain in full (rest from reference TRBV19 and TRBJ1-2): DGGITQSPKYLFRKEGQNVTLSCEQNLNHDAMYWYRQDPGQGLRLIYYSQIVNDFQKGDIAEGYSVSREKKESFPLTVTSAQKNPTAFYLCASRGRCYTFGSGTRLTVV.

The genes are TRBV5-1 and TRBJ2-5, with a possible D match to TRBD1 (5 bases). Germline V gene data show CDR1 as SGHRS and CDR2 as YFSETQ. V dropped 0 bases and J dropped 3 bases, with 9 bases sitting between them. This CDR3 region has 14 residues. CDR3 nucleotide sequence: TGCGCCAGCAGCTTGGCCTTAGGGGAAGAGACCCAGTACTTC. Amino acid sequence: CASSLALGEETQYF.

The chain carries TRBV5-6 and TRBJ1-5; D call uncertain. This CDR3 comprises 14 residues. The V end lost 4 bases, the J end lost 0 bases, and 8 bases lay between the germline ends. Looked up from germline, CDR1 is SGHDT and CDR2 is YYEEEE. The CDR3 loop reads CASSKGPSNQPQHF. CDR3 nucleotides: TGTGCCAGCAGCAAGGGCCCTAGCAATCAGCCCCAGCATTTT.

About this clone itself: The junction differs from germline at one of its ends, possibly a read error. CDR3 coding DNA: TGTGCTAGCAGCCTCGGACAGGATTTTAGCTCTGGGGCCAACGTCCTGACTTTC. Translated, it gives CASSLGQDFSSGANVLTF. This rearrangement joins TRBV7-7 to TRBJ2-6, with 7 bases lining up with TRBD1. The CDR3 totals 18 residues. CDR1 and CDR2 from the germline V gene are SSHAT and FNYEAQ (reference sequence).

In its sample, this clone was seen a few times. The CDR3 protein is CASSSWRGAGTGELFF. The CDR3 coding sequence is TGTGCCAGCAGCTCATGGAGGGGGGCCGGCACCGGGGAGCTGTTTTTT. This chain joins TRBV5-8 and TRBJ2-2; D possibly uses TRBD1 or TRBD2 (6 bases each). Germline CDR1 and CDR2: SGHTS and YDEGEE. The CDR3 runs to 16 residues. V dropped 3 bases and J dropped 4 bases, with 16 bases sitting between them.

J is TRBJ2-7 and V is TRBV28; D gene ambiguous. The germline V gene encodes CDR1 MDHEN and CDR2 SYDVKM. V lost 6 bases and J 4 bases, leaving 7 bases between the germline ends. The CDR3 contains 11 residues. For the CDR3, the DNA is TGTGCCAGCAGCTACCGGTACGAGCAGTACTTC. It encodes CASSYRYEQYF.

The chain is built from TRBV28 and TRBJ2-3; no reliable D call. The CDR3 is 11 residues long. V was cut by 7 bases and J by 7 bases, with 9 bases left in between. CDR1 is MDHEN, CDR2 SYDVKM, per germline. CDR3 DNA: TGTGCCAGCAAGCAAATGCATACGCAGTATTTT. Translated, it gives CASKQMHTQYF.

The J gene is TRBJ2-3, the V gene TRBV18; D gene unclear. The CDR3 totals 15 residues. Germline assignment: CDR1 KGHSH and CDR2 LQKENI. The V end was cut by 3 bases, the J end by 6 bases, with 16 bases between. Here the CDR3 reads CASSPPSVPGDTQYF. The CDR3 DNA reads TGTGCCAGCTCACCCCCCTCAGTCCCCGGTGATACGCAGTATTTT.

This chain uses TRBV7-9 with TRBJ1-1, with no clear D. Germline CDR1 is SEHNR and CDR2 is FQNEAQ (reference sequence). Trimming pared 1 base from V and 2 bases from J, leaving 11 bases between. The CDR3 runs 15 residues. CDR3 nucleotide sequence: TGTGCCAGCAGCTTAGGAGGGCGAGAAAACACTGAAGCTTTCTTT. Translating it yields CASSLGGRENTEAFF.